Reported below is one TCR beta chain. The entry originates in a study of blood T cells in healthy people across ages. Next came a second PCR, run for roughly 7 to 12 cycles, which used a sample-barcoded 5' primer along with a J-beta primer mix. MiXCR, applied by TCRdb to the 5' RACE reads, yields one record per CDR3 protein. This sample has 1.2 million to 1.5 million distinct CDR3 sequences, with around 39% found just once. V lost 1 base, J lost 0 bases, and 11 bases lay in between. The CDR3 is 16 residues long. Germline assignment: CDR1 MDHEN and CDR2 SYDVKM. The chain has TRBV28 and TRBJ2-3, with a possible D match to TRBD1 (5 bases). This TCR was sampled from a young woman in good health. Sequencing used blood. CDR3 coding DNA: TGTGCCAGCAGTTTATCCAGGGTGAGGAGCACAGATACGCAGTATTTT. Protein product: CASSLSRVRSTDTQYF.